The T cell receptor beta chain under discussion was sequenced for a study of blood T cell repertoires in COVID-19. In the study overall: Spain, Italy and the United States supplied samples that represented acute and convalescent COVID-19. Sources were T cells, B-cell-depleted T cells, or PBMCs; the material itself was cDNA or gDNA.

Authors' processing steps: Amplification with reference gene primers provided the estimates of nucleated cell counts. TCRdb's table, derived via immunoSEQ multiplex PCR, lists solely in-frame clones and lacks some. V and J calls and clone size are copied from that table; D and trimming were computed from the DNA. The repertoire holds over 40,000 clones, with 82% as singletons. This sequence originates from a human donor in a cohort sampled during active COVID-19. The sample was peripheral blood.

The CDR3 sequence: CASQRDSSNTGELFF. The CDR3 DNA reads as TGTGCCAGCCAGAGGGACAGTTCGAACACCGGGGAGCTGTTTTTT. The chain links TRBV19 to TRBJ2-2, with TRBD1 matching 7 bases. The germline gives CDR1 LNHDA, CDR2 SQIVND (reference sequence). The V gene end was trimmed by 9 bases and the J gene end by 0 bases; junction bases not matched to a gene: 7. The CDR3 totals 15 residues.